The T cell receptor beta chain under discussion was sequenced for a study of blood T cell repertoires in COVID-19. Study background: Samples came from the United States, Italy and Spain, spanning acute and convalescent COVID-19. Sources were T cells, B-cell-depleted T cells, or PBMCs; the material itself was cDNA or gDNA.

How the authors handled the data: How many nucleated cells were present was estimated from reference gene primer amplification. Here immunoSEQ multiplex PCR was the method, and the copy in TCRdb shows in-frame clones only, minus some. V, J and clone size are taken as reported in that table, and D and trimming were inferred from the DNA itself. This sample has around 120,000 clones, with roughly 90% found just once. J was trimmed by 5 bases and V by 5 bases; bases with no gene match: 4. This CDR3 contains 14 residues. CDR1 and CDR2 from the germline V gene are SGHTA and FQGNSA. Seattle-derived patients entered the study during active infection and were followed longitudinally.

The sequenced material came from peripheral blood. The genes are TRBV7-2 and TRBJ1-4; 8 nucleotides align to TRBD1. This TCR was recovered from a man aged 55 to 70 with COVID-19, enrolled during active disease. The CDR3 nucleotides are TGTGCCAGCAGCCAACGGACAGGGAATGAAAAACTGTTTTTT. Amino acid sequence: CASSQRTGNEKLFF.